A single sample is the source of the 10 T cell receptor beta chains below, sequenced in a study of CD8 T cells in ankylosing spondylitis. TCRdb redid the calling of the 5' RACE reads with MiXCR, one entry per CDR3 protein. The sample records approximately 190,000 distinct CDR3 sequences, over 10% being singletons. What was sequenced was blood, either unsorted or a sorted T cell fraction (not recorded which). The receptors come from a female donor with ankylosing spondylitis or in good health (not recorded which).

The chain joins TRBV7-3 to TRBJ2-2, with 9 positions matching TRBD1. The germline gives CDR1 SGHTA, CDR2 FQGTGA. CDR3 length equals 13 residues. V lost 6 bases and J lost 6; bases outside the gene matches: 2. The CDR3 loop is CASRGTGSGELFF. The CDR3 DNA reads as TGTGCCAGCAGGGGGACAGGGTCCGGGGAGCTGTTTTTT.

As concerns this clonotype: A much bigger clone sits one base away, suggesting this may be a read error. The genes are TRBV18 and TRBJ2-4, with a tentative D call TRBD1 (6 bases). CDR1 and CDR2 from the germline V gene are KGHSH and LQKENI. The CDR3 has 15 residues. The CDR3: CASSQGEEANNIQYF. CDR3 in DNA: TGTGCCAGCTCACAGGGGGAAGAAGCCAACAACATTCAGTACTTC.

As for this clonotype: Just one base apart from a much larger clone, this may be a read error. The gene calls are TRBV19 and TRBJ1-6; a possible D gene is TRBD1 (5 bases). Germline-derived CDR1 and CDR2 are LNHDA and SQIVND (reference sequence). This CDR3 has 14 residues. CDR3 sequence reads: CAGPGGRINSPFHF. For the CDR3, the DNA is TGTGCCGGGCCGGGGGGGAGAATTAATTCACCCTTCCACTTT.

This clonotype appeared many times. The V gene is TRBV28, the J gene TRBJ2-7; D might be TRBD2 (6 bases). The CDR3 has 15 amino acids. V was cut by 5 bases and J by 5 bases, with 19 bases left in between. The V gene's germline CDR1 is MDHEN and CDR2 SYDVKM. CDR3 region: CASSRWEEVRNEQYF. The CDR3 nucleotides read TGTGCCAGCAGTCGTTGGGAGGAGGTGAGAAACGAGCAGTACTTC. The full variable domain, its missing parts supplied by reference TRBV28 and TRBJ2-7, is DVKVTQSSRYLVKRTGEKVFLECVQDMDHENMFWYRQDPGLGLRLIYFSYDVKMKEKGDIPEGYSVSREKKERFSLILESASTNQTSMYLCASSRWEEVRNEQYFGPGTRLTVT.

This clonotype was observed many times. V gene TRBV20-1 combines with J gene TRBJ1-1; D possibly corresponds to TRBD1 (5 bases). The germline V gene encodes CDR1 DFQATT and CDR2 SNEGSKA (reference sequence). V was clipped by 6 bases and J by 4 bases, with 12 bases between them. This CDR3 comprises 12 residues. CDR3 coding DNA: TGCAGTGCGCCTAGGGGCGGCACTGAAGCTTTCTTT. Translated, it gives CSAPRGGTEAFF.

Comments on this clonotype: A much larger clone sits a single nucleotide away, making a read error possible. The chain has TRBV20-1 and TRBJ1-2; 8 positions match TRBD1. The germline CDR1 and CDR2 sequences are DFQATT and SNEGSKA (reference sequence). The CDR3 totals 13 residues. With 6 bases clipped from V and 5 bases from J, the junction kept 8 bases outside the gene matches. The CDR3 sequence: CSAATGEWYGYTF. CDR3 in DNA: TGCAGTGCGGCGACAGGGGAGTGGTATGGCTACACCTTC.

The gene calls are TRBV19 and TRBJ2-4, with 8 nucleotides matching TRBD1. Germline V lookup: CDR1 LNHDA, CDR2 SQIVND (reference sequence). The V gene end was trimmed by 5 bases and the J gene end by 5 bases; junction bases not matched to a gene: 5. The length of the CDR3 is 14 residues. CDR3 nucleotide sequence: TGTGCCAGTAGTTTTTCGACAGGGGAAAACATTCAGTACTTC. This sequence encodes CASSFSTGENIQYF.

This clonotype was recorded a few times. The V gene is TRBV7-2, the J gene TRBJ2-7, with TRBD1 matching over 9 bases. V trimming: 3 bases; J trimming: 6 bases; junction bases outside the gene matches: 9. Germline V gene lookup returns CDR1 SGHTA and CDR2 FQGNSA. This CDR3 has 15 residues. CDR3 nucleotides: TGTGCCAGCAGCTTCGACGGGACAGGGTCTGTCGAGCAGTACTTC. Its translation: CASSFDGTGSVEQYF.

At least ten counts were recorded for this clonotype. V and J are TRBV12-3 or TRBV12-4 and TRBJ1-2, with D hard to call. V lost 2 bases to trimming and J lost 8 bases, with 6 bases between them. The CDR3 has 11 residues. This CDR3 reads CASSLKRGYTF. CDR3 in DNA: TGTGCCAGCAGTTTAAAGCGGGGCTACACCTTC.

Ten or more counts support this clonotype. The rearrangement joins TRBV19 to TRBJ1-2; no clear D gene. Between the trimmed V and J ends, which lost 4 bases and 2 bases, there was a span of 11 bases. Germline values: CDR1 LNHDA, CDR2 SQIVND (reference sequence). This CDR3 is built from 14 residues. CDR3 in DNA: TGTGCCAGTAGTAACCGGACGGAGAACTATGGCTACACCTTC. This gives the protein CASSNRTENYGYTF.